This T cell receptor (beta chain) is drawn from a study of T cell responses to AZD1222 COVID-19 vaccine. Sequencing was performed with immunoSEQ multiplex PCR; in TCRdb, only in-frame clones are kept and a portion is missing. The sample has 150,000 or so clones; 80% to 95% are singletons. The V end lost 1 base, the J end lost 1 base, and 10 bases lay between the germline ends. The CDR3 totals 15 residues. Germline V gene sequence: CDR1 SGHNT, CDR2 YYREEE (reference sequence). The sequence derives from an adult in good health. The starting material was peripheral blood, obtained on day 0 of AZD1222 vaccination. J is TRBJ2-3 and V is TRBV5-4, with D possibly being TRBD1 (5 bases). The CDR3 region is CASSLTGLGTDTQYF. CDR3 sequence (DNA): TGTGCCAGCAGCTTGACAGGATTGGGCACAGATACGCAGTATTTT.